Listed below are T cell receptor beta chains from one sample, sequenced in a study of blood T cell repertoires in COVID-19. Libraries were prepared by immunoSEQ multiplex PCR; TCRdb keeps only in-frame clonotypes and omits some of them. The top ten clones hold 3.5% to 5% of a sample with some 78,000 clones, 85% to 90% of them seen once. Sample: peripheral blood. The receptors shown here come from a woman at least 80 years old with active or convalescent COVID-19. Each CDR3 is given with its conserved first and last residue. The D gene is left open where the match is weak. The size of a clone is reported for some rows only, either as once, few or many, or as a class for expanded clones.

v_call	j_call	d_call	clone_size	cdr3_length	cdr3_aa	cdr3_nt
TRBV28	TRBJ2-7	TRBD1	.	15	CASRGAGQGTYEQYF	TGTGCCAGCAGGGGCGCCGGACAGGGGACCTACGAGCAGTACTTC
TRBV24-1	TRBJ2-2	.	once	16	CATSDLVQDNTGELFF	TGTGCCACCAGTGATTTGGTACAGGATAACACCGGGGAGCTGTTTTTT
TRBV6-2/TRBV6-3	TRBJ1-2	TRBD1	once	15	CASSYNGRGYDGYTF	TGTGCCAGCAGTTACAATGGCAGGGGGTATGATGGCTACACCTTC
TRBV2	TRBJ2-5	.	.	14	CASSLLVGVETQYF	TGTGCCAGCAGTTTATTGGTAGGGGTTGAGACCCAGTACTTC
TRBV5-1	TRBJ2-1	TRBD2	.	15	CASSWGTTSYNEQFF	TGCGCCAGCAGCTGGGGGACTACCTCCTACAATGAGCAGTTCTTC
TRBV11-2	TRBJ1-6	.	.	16	CASSLDGRAYNSPLHF	TGTGCCAGCAGCTTAGATGGGCGGGCTTATAATTCACCCCTCCACTTT
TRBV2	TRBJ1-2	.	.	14	CASSASGGLGGYTF	TGTGCCAGCAGTGCGTCGGGAGGCCTGGGGGGCTACACCTTC
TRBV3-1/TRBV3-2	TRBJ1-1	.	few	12	CASSQGGLEAFF	TGTGCCAGCAGCCAAGGGGGACTTGAAGCTTTCTTT
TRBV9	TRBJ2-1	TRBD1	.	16	CASSVAGTGLYNEQFF	TGTGCCAGCAGCGTAGCAGGGACAGGGCTTTACAATGAGCAGTTCTTC
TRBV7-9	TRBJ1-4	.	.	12	CASSYTGTELFF	TGTGCCAGCAGTTATACGGGGACTGAACTGTTTTTT
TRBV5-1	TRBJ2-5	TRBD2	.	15	CASSLERLAQETQYF	TGCGCCAGCAGCCTCGAGAGACTAGCACAAGAGACCCAGTACTTC
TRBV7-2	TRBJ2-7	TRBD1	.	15	CASRLTGQGRVEQYF	TGTGCCAGCCGTTTGACGGGACAGGGTCGTGTCGAGCAGTACTTC
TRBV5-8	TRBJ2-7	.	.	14	CASSLTGNLGEQYF	TGTGCCAGCAGCTTAACGGGGAATCTGGGGGAGCAGTACTTC
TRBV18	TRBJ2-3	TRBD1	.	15	CASSIGQGNTDTQYF	TGTGCCAGCTCAATAGGACAGGGAAACACAGATACGCAGTATTTT
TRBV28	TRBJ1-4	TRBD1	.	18	CASTPVWDRGPANEKLFF	TGTGCCAGCACCCCCGTTTGGGACAGGGGGCCGGCTAATGAAAAACTGTTTTTT
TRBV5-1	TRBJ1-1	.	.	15	CASSLLQGRGSEAFF	TGCGCCAGCAGCTTGCTGCAGGGTAGGGGATCTGAAGCTTTCTTT
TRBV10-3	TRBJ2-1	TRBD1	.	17	CAISEPPQGAKYNEQFF	TGTGCCATCAGTGAACCCCCACAGGGGGCGAAGTACAATGAGCAGTTCTTC
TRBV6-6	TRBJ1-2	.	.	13	CASTRPGGYGYTF	TGTGCCAGCACCCGCCCGGGGGGCTATGGCTACACCTTC
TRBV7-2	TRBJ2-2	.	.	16	CASSARRVDNTGELFF	TGTGCCAGCAGCGCCCGACGGGTAGACAACACCGGGGAGCTGTTTTTT
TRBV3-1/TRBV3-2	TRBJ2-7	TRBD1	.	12	CASSENRGEQYF	TGTGCCAGCAGCGAAAACAGGGGAGAGCAGTACTTC
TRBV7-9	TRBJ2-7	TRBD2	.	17	CAIPGRGSGSGRAWMYF	TGTGCCATTCCCGGTCGGGGGAGTGGTAGCGGGAGGGCCTGGATGTACTTC
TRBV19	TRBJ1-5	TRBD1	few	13	CATRDRGNQPQHF	TGTGCCACCAGGGACAGGGGTAATCAGCCCCAGCATTTT
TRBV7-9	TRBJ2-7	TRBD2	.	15	CASSSPGGRYGEQYF	TGTGCCAGCAGCTCCCCGGGCGGGAGGTATGGCGAGCAGTACTTC
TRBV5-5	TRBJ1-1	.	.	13	CASSFSVNTEAFF	TGTGCCAGCAGCTTTTCAGTGAACACTGAAGCTTTCTTT
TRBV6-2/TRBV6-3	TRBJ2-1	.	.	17	CASSYSERVSSYNEQFF	TGTGCCAGCAGTTACAGCGAGCGGGTTAGCTCCTACAATGAGCAGTTCTTC
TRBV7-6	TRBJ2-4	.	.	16	CASSPRFRGSKNIQYF	TGTGCCAGCAGCCCCAGGTTTCGTGGTTCCAAAAACATTCAGTACTTC
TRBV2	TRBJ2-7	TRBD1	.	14	CASSPGTDLYEQYF	TGTGCCAGCAGTCCCGGGACAGACCTCTACGAGCAGTACTTC
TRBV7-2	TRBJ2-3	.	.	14	CASSLISASDTQYF	TGTGCCAGCAGCTTAATTAGCGCCTCAGATACGCAGTATTTT
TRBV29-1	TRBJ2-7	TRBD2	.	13	CSAAGVSSYEQYF	TGCAGCGCTGCGGGGGTTTCCTCCTACGAGCAGTACTTC
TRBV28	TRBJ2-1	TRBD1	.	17	CANREQGALFSYNEQFF	TGTGCCAATAGAGAGCAGGGGGCGTTGTTTTCCTACAATGAGCAGTTCTTC
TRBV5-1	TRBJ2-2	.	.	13	CASSSQATGELFF	TGCGCCAGCAGCTCCCAGGCCACCGGGGAGCTGTTTTTT
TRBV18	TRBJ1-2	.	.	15	CASSPRTTEPYGYTF	TGTGCCAGCTCACCACGGACGACAGAGCCCTATGGCTACACCTTC
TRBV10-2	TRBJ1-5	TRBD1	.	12	CASTTGPQPQHF	TGCGCCAGCACGACAGGGCCTCAGCCCCAGCATTTT
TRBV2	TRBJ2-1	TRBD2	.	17	CASRRLGGTSGVNEQFF	TGTGCCAGCAGGCGACTCGGAGGGACTAGCGGGGTGAATGAGCAGTTCTTC
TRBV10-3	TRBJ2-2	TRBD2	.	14	CAISREERTGELFF	TGTGCCATCTCGCGGGAGGAACGGACCGGGGAGCTGTTTTTT
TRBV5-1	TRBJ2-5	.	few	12	CASSLDAETQYF	TGCGCCAGCAGCTTGGATGCGGAGACCCAGTACTTC
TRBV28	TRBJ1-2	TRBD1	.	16	CASSQFQDRGQGGYTF	TGTGCCAGCAGCCAATTTCAGGACAGGGGGCAGGGTGGCTACACCTTC
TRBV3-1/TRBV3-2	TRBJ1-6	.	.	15	CASSQGSGINSPLHF	TGTGCCAGCAGCCAAGGGTCGGGAATAAATTCACCCCTCCACTTT
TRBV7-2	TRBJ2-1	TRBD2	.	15	CASSPGLAPYNEQFF	TGTGCCAGCAGCCCCGGACTAGCACCCTACAATGAGCAGTTCTTC
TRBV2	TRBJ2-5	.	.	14	CASSELTAQETQYF	TGTGCCAGCAGTGAGCTGACAGCGCAAGAGACCCAGTACTTC
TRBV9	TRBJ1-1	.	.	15	CASGDRLTGDTEAFF	TGTGCCAGCGGCGACAGACTGACAGGAGACACTGAAGCTTTCTTT
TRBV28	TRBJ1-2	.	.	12	CASSARSYGYTF	TGTGCCAGCAGTGCCAGAAGCTATGGCTACACCTTC
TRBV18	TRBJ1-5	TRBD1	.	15	CASSPGTGGLQPQHF	TGTGCCAGCTCACCAGGGACAGGGGGCTTGCAGCCCCAGCATTTT
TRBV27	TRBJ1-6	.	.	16	CASTFGGQLGNSPLHF	TGTGCCAGCACTTTCGGTGGACAGTTAGGGAATTCACCCCTCCACTTT
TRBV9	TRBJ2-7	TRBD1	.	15	CASSALDRGFYEQYF	TGTGCCAGCAGCGCACTAGACAGGGGGTTTTACGAGCAGTACTTC
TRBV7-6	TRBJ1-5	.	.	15	CASSLRPGSNQPQHF	TGTGCCAGCAGCTTAAGACCAGGGAGCAATCAGCCCCAGCATTTT
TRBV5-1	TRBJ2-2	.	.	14	CASSLARGTGELFF	TGCGCCAGCAGCTTGGCGAGGGGGACCGGGGAGCTGTTTTTT
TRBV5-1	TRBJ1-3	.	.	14	CASSLAGLGNTIYF	TGCGCCAGCAGCTTGGCGGGGTTAGGAAACACCATATATTTT
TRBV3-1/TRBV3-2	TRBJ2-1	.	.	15	CASSQERLGADEQFF	TGTGCCAGCAGCCAAGAGAGGCTAGGGGCCGATGAGCAGTTCTTC
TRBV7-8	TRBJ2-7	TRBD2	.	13	CASSILAAYEQYF	TGTGCCAGCAGCATACTAGCGGCCTACGAGCAGTACTTC
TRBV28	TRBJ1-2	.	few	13	CASRPPGAGGYTF	TGTGCCAGCCGACCCCCAGGGGCGGGTGGCTACACCTTC
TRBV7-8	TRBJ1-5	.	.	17	CASSLVSGGASNQPQHF	TGTGCCAGCAGCTTAGTGTCCGGGGGGGCTAGCAATCAGCCCCAGCATTTT
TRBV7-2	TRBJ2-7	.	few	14	CASTIISPWGPQYF	TGTGCCAGCACCATTATATCCCCTTGGGGGCCACAGTACTTC
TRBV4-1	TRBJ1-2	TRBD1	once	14	CASSQATGNYGYTF	TGCGCCAGCAGCCAAGCGACAGGGAACTATGGCTACACCTTC